This T cell receptor beta chain comes out of a study of blood T cell repertoires in COVID-19. Turning to the study itself: PBMCs, B-cell-depleted T cells, or T cells were the source of the cDNA or gDNA that made up the material.

In the authors' methods: How many nucleated cells were present was estimated from reference gene primer amplification. Profiling relied on immunoSEQ multiplex PCR, and the TCRdb table lists in-frame clones only, not all of them. The DNA was the basis for D and trimming; V, J and clone size are from that table. This table holds around 360,000 clones, 87% found once. Clinical histories supplied by participants themselves formed the basis of cohort assignment. Recovery among Cohort 3 donors was established by two negative PCRs, clearance, or symptom resolution. In germline, CDR1 is SQVTM, CDR2 ANQGSEA. The CDR3 consists of 15 residues. Losses at the gene ends were 6 bases for V and 5 bases for J; bases not matched to a gene: 9.

The sample was PBMCs or T cells enriched from blood (not recorded which). The clonotype comes from a woman in her twenties or thirties who had recovered from COVID-19. The rearrangement joins TRBV29-1 to TRBJ2-3; 12 nucleotides agree with TRBD2. The CDR3 spells CSVKGTSGSGDTQYF. The CDR3 DNA reads TGCAGCGTCAAAGGGACTAGCGGGTCAGGAGATACGCAGTATTTT.